The 29 T cell receptor beta chains listed next were all sequenced from one sample in a study of cytomegalovirus exposure and HLA in healthy donors. The PCR contained 60 Vbeta and 13 Jbeta primers. TCRdb keeps only in-frame clones here, not all; method: immunoSEQ multiplex PCR. The sample carries 130,000 or so clones, under 85% recorded once. Sequences were obtained from PBMCs. Receptor source: a man younger than 30 in good health and CMV-seropositive.

This chain links TRBV9 with TRBJ1-1, with a weak D call TRBD1 (6 bases). Germline V gene lookup returns CDR1 SGDLS and CDR2 YYNGEE. Trimming stripped 4 bases from V and 5 bases from J, with 15 bases between. CDR3 length: 14 amino acids. The CDR3 DNA is TGTGCCAGCAGCTTCAGGGGTTCGGGGACTGAAGCTTTCTTT. Its translation is CASSFRGSGTEAFF.

The chain joins TRBV5-6 to TRBJ1-1; TRBD1 is a possible D gene (6 bases). The CDR3 spans 15 residues. CDR1 SGHDT and CDR2 YYEEEE come from the germline V gene. V dropped 0 bases and J dropped 0 bases, with 9 bases sitting between them. CDR3 sequence reads: CASSLAQGMNTEAFF. The CDR3 nucleotides read TGTGCCAGCAGCTTGGCTCAGGGGATGAACACTGAAGCTTTCTTT.

The chain combines TRBV7-9 with TRBJ2-3, with D uncertain. The length of the CDR3 is 17 residues. V shed 1 base and J shed 1 base, with 15 bases lying between them. From germline, CDR1 is SEHNR and CDR2 FQNEAQ (reference sequence). CDR3 bases: TGTGCCAGCAGCTTAGTAACCGCCGGTCGGGGCACAGATACGCAGTATTTT. This encodes CASSLVTAGRGTDTQYF.

This clone was detected only a few times. This chain uses TRBV5-1 with TRBJ2-1, with TRBD1 as a possible D gene (6 bases). V dropped 1 base and J dropped 3 bases, with 11 bases sitting between them. The CDR3 has 15 residues. CDR1 and CDR2 from the germline V gene are SGHRS and YFSETQ. The CDR3 DNA reads as TGCGCCAGCAGCTTGTGGGCAGGGGTCTACAATGAGCAGTTCTTC. Protein sequence: CASSLWAGVYNEQFF.

This chain links TRBV7-8 with TRBJ2-4; 7 nucleotides align to TRBD2. Germline V gene sequence: CDR1 SGHVS, CDR2 FQNEAQ. CDR3 length: 14 residues. Trimming took 1 base from V and 12 from J; bases not matched to a gene: 9. The CDR3 here is CASSLGLADFSQYF. In nucleotides, the CDR3 is TGTGCCAGCAGCTTAGGACTAGCAGATTTTAGTCAGTACTTC.

This clone was seen only a few times. J is TRBJ2-5 and V is TRBV12-5, with 10 bases fitting TRBD1. The length of the CDR3 is 14 residues. With 4 bases clipped from V and 3 bases from J, the junction kept 2 bases outside the gene matches. Germline V lookup: CDR1 LGHNT, CDR2 FRNRAP. This CDR3 is CASGSGTGEETQYF. The CDR3 nucleotides read TGTGCTAGTGGTTCAGGGACAGGGGAAGAGACCCAGTACTTC.

The chain has TRBV30 and TRBJ2-7, with TRBD1 matching 10 bases. Germline CDR1 reads GTSNPN; CDR2 reads SVGIG (reference sequence). The CDR3 loop spans 16 amino acids. Trimming at V came to 2 bases and at J to 0 bases, leaving 7 bases not matched to a gene. Written as DNA, the CDR3 is TGTGCCTGGAGTACCTACTGGGACAGGGGCTCCTACGAGCAGTACTTC. Its translation is CAWSTYWDRGSYEQYF.

This chain links TRBV5-4 with TRBJ2-1, with 16 nucleotides matching TRBD2. This CDR3 contains 18 residues. The germline gives CDR1 SGHNT, CDR2 YYREEE (reference sequence). Germline trimming cut 4 bases from V and 6 bases from J; bases unmatched to any gene: 10. DNA of the CDR3: TGTGCCAGCAGCCCAGGGACTAGCGGGAGGGCTCGCGGCAATGAGCAGTTCTTC. It translates to CASSPGTSGRARGNEQFF.

The DNA for the CDR3 is TGTGCCAGCAGCAGGGGGGAGGAGCTGTTTTTT. It encodes CASSRGEELFF. The chain has TRBV6-5 and TRBJ2-2; weak D call: TRBD1 (7 bases). The CDR3 length is 11 residues. Per germline, CDR1 MNHEY and CDR2 SVGAGI. V was cut by 6 bases and J by 10 bases, with 9 bases left in between.

The chain recombines TRBV7-6 with TRBJ1-4; D is uncertain. V lost 6 bases, J lost 0 bases, and 11 bases lay in between. The length of the CDR3 is 15 residues. The germline CDR1 and CDR2 sequences are SGHVS and FNYEAQ. Here the CDR3 DNA reads TGTGCCAGCAGTGGAGCTATAGCAACTAATGAAAAACTGTTTTTT. Translation gives CASSGAIATNEKLFF.

The chain combines TRBV6-1 with TRBJ2-3; 7 nucleotides match TRBD2. The CDR3 contains 16 residues. Trimming cost V 3 bases and J 0 bases; bases outside gene matches: 6. In germline, CDR1 is MNHNS, CDR2 SASEGT. The DNA of the CDR3 is TGTGCCAGCAGTGATCTAGGGCGGGGGAGCACAGATACGCAGTATTTT. Encoded protein: CASSDLGRGSTDTQYF.

V is TRBV5-6 and J is TRBJ1-1; D remains ambiguous. Trimming left V 4 bases short and J 5 bases short, with 9 bases between. The CDR3 contains 12 residues. CDR1 is SGHDT and CDR2 is YYEEEE in the germline V gene. The CDR3 DNA follows: TGTGCCAGCAGCCTGTACAGTACTGAAGCTTTCTTT. This translates into CASSLYSTEAFF.

The chain combines TRBV7-9 with TRBJ2-7, with D possibly TRBD1 on 5 matching bases. V gave up 3 bases and J gave up 3 bases, with 12 bases separating them. The CDR3 totals 14 residues. The V gene's germline CDR1 is SEHNR and CDR2 FQNEAQ (reference sequence). The CDR3 DNA reads TGTGCCAGCAGCTTGCCAGGGAAGAACTACGAGCAGTACTTC. The encoded protein is CASSLPGKNYEQYF.

The gene calls are TRBV6-4 and TRBJ2-3, with 8 bases identical to TRBD1. Trimming at V came to 4 bases and at J to 6 bases, leaving 6 bases not matched to a gene. The CDR3 is 14 amino acids. The germline V gene has CDR1 MRHNA and CDR2 SNTAGT. CDR3 residues: CASSVDRVRDTQYF. The CDR3 DNA is TGTGCCAGCAGTGTGGACAGGGTACGGGATACGCAGTATTTT.

This clone was observed once. The CDR3: CASGTGLSQFF. The CDR3 nucleotides are TGTGCTAGTGGCACCGGACTATCGCAGTTCTTC. The V call is TRBV12-5, the J call TRBJ2-1; a possible D gene is TRBD2 (6 bases). The CDR3 is 11 residues long. Germline V gene data show CDR1 as LGHNT and CDR2 as FRNRAP. The V and J ends lost 6 bases and 12 bases respectively, with 12 bases between them. Full variable domain (outside the CDR3, taken from reference TRBV12-5 and TRBJ2-1): DARVTQTPRHKVTEMGQEVTMRCQPILGHNTVFWYRQTMMQGLELLAYFRNRAPLDDSGMPKDRFSAEMPDATLATLKIQPSEPRDSAVYFCASGTGLSQFFGPGTRLTVL.

Of note for this clone: One end of the junction varies from germline; a read error may be responsible. The gene calls are TRBV5-4 and TRBJ2-6, with D possibly TRBD1 on 6 matching bases. Germline CDR1 is SGHNT and CDR2 is YYREEE (reference sequence). The CDR3 has 15 residues. DNA of the CDR3: TGTGCCAGCAACTTCAGACAGGCTGGGGCCAACGGCCTGACTTTC. It translates to CASNFRQAGANGLTF.

The rearrangement uses TRBV19 and TRBJ2-2; possibly TRBD2 for D (6 bases). The CDR3 contains 17 residues. V was trimmed by 0 bases and J by 1 base, leaving 12 bases between them. The V gene's germline CDR1 is LNHDA and CDR2 SQIVND (reference sequence). The CDR3 sequence: CASSIEGQAGNTGELFF. For the CDR3, the DNA is TGTGCCAGTAGTATAGAAGGGCAAGCGGGGAACACCGGGGAGCTGTTTTTT.

The chain recombines TRBV10-3 with TRBJ1-5, with TRBD1 matching 7 bases. The CDR3 consists of 13 residues. The germline V gene encodes CDR1 ENHRY and CDR2 SYGVKD. With V trimmed by 3 bases and J by 6 bases, 2 bases remained unmatched. CDR3 DNA sequence: TGTGCCATCAGTGAAGAGGGGGCTCAGCCCCAGCATTTT. This sequence encodes CAISEEGAQPQHF.

This clone has more than one count but fewer than ten. V usage is TRBV7-2 and J usage is TRBJ2-1, with TRBD2 identical over 14 bases. Germline CDR1 SGHTA, CDR2 FQGNSA. J was trimmed by 7 bases and V by 1 base; bases with no gene match: 3. The CDR3 has 16 residues. The CDR3 region has the DNA TGTGCCAGCAGCTTAGAGGGGACTAGCGGGAGAAATGAGCAGTTCTTC. It translates to CASSLEGTSGRNEQFF.

This clone was recorded only once. V is TRBV7-9 and J is TRBJ1-2, with 7 bases identical to TRBD1. This CDR3 is built from 18 residues. V lost 1 base to trimming and J lost 4 bases; unmatched junction nucleotides: 15. Germline-derived CDR1 and CDR2 are SEHNR and FQNEAQ (reference sequence). CDR3 region: CASSLEFAVGDSRYGYTF. CDR3 in DNA: TGTGCCAGCAGCTTAGAGTTCGCGGTCGGGGACAGCCGCTATGGCTACACCTTC.

The rearrangement joins TRBV10-3 to TRBJ2-2; 10 bases map to TRBD1. CDR3 length equals 14 residues. Germline V gene lookup returns CDR1 ENHRY and CDR2 SYGVKD. The trim removed 6 bases at V and 6 bases at J, leaving 4 bases unmatched. The CDR3: CAISPGQGSGELFF. The CDR3 coding sequence is TGTGCCATCAGCCCGGGACAGGGGTCCGGGGAGCTGTTTTTT.

This chain joins TRBV5-4 and TRBJ1-4, with 10 bases aligning to TRBD1. The CDR3 runs to 15 residues. V trimming: 4 bases; J trimming: 8 bases; junction bases outside the gene matches: 8. CDR1 is SGHNT and CDR2 is YYREEE in the germline V gene (reference sequence). The CDR3 loop is CASSLPGQGYEKLFF. The CDR3 DNA is TGTGCCAGCAGCCTCCCGGGACAGGGGTACGAAAAACTGTTTTTT. Variable domain in full (rest from reference TRBV5-4 and TRBJ1-4): ETGVTQSPTHLIKTRGQQVTLRCSSQSGHNTVSWYQQALGQGPQFIFQYYREEENGRGNFPPRFSGLQFPNYSSELNVNALELDDSALYLCASSLPGQGYEKLFFGSGTQLSVL.

This clone was detected a few times. V usage is TRBV7-9 and J usage is TRBJ1-2, with 9 nucleotides matching TRBD1. J lost 9 bases, V lost 5 bases, and 10 bases had no gene match. This CDR3 spans 14 amino acids. Germline CDR1 SEHNR, CDR2 FQNEAQ (reference sequence). CDR3: CASSLRTGDGRYTF. The CDR3 nucleotides are TGTGCCAGCAGCCTCCGGACAGGGGACGGTCGCTACACCTTC.

The chain combines TRBV18 with TRBJ1-3; D perhaps matches TRBD1 (5 bases). Deletions cut 2 bases from V and 4 bases from J, with 12 bases between. The CDR3 sequence is 15 residues long. CDR1 and CDR2 (germline): KGHSH, LQKENI. For the CDR3, the DNA is TGTGCCAGCTCACCAGCTGGGACTAAGGGAAACACCATATATTTT. Translated: CASSPAGTKGNTIYF. Full variable domain (missing parts from reference TRBV18 and TRBJ1-3): NAGVMQNPRHLVRRRGQEARLRCSPMKGHSHVYWYRQLPEEGLKFMVYLQKENIIDESGMPKERFSAEFPKEGPSILRIQQVVRGDSAAYFCASSPAGTKGNTIYFGEGSWLTVV.

This chain joins TRBV6-4 and TRBJ2-7, with TRBD2 matching 8 bases. The junction had 7 bases not matched to a gene; V was cut back by 6 bases and J by 0 bases. Germline CDR1 MRHNA, CDR2 SNTAGT. CDR3 length: 15 amino acids. CDR3 DNA sequence: TGTGCCAGCAGAAGGGCGGGAGGCCCCTCCTACGAGCAGTACTTC. Encoded protein: CASRRAGGPSYEQYF.

The chain is built from TRBV21-1 and TRBJ2-3; the table's TRBD2 call for D was not verified on the DNA. TRBV21-1 is classified as a pseudogene. The CDR3 is 23 amino acids. CDR3: CASSKVGLVPKPPDGFRTDTQYF. CDR3 coding DNA: TGTGCCAGCAGCAAAGTCGGGTTGGTTCCAAAACCGCCCGACGGATTTCGCACAGATACGCAGTATTTT.

The rearrangement uses TRBV11-2 and TRBJ2-1; TRBD2 matches at 12 bases. J gave up 7 bases and V 5 bases, and 12 bases lay outside the gene matches. CDR3 size: 17 residues. Per germline, CDR1 SGHAT and CDR2 FQNNGV. The CDR3 DNA follows: TGTGCCAGCAGCGCTCGTTTCGGGCTAGCGGGAGGGAATGAGCAGTTCTTC. Amino acids: CASSARFGLAGGNEQFF.

The genes are TRBV28 and TRBJ2-3, with D maybe TRBD1 (5 bases). The CDR3 runs 15 residues. Trimming removed 2 bases at V and 3 bases at J, with 12 bases between. Germline V gives CDR1 MDHEN, CDR2 SYDVKM. CDR3 nucleotide sequence: TGTGCCAGCAGTTTACGGACACAGGTTACAGATACGCAGTATTTT. Translation gives CASSLRTQVTDTQYF.

J is TRBJ1-2 and V is TRBV7-6, with D maybe TRBD1 (6 bases). The germline V and J ends were trimmed by 5 bases and 4 bases, with 11 bases remaining between them. This CDR3 region has 13 residues. Germline V gives CDR1 SGHVS, CDR2 FNYEAQ. The CDR3 sequence: CASSGRDIYGYTF. CDR3 coding DNA: TGTGCCAGCAGCGGCCGGGACATCTATGGCTACACCTTC. The variable domain in full, with the rest retrieved from reference TRBV7-6 and TRBJ1-2, is GAGVSQSPRYKVTKRGQDVALRCDPISGHVSLYWYRQALGQGPEFLTYFNYEAQQDKSGLPNDRFSAERPEGSISTLTIQRTEQRDSAMYRCASSGRDIYGYTFGSGTRLTVV.